These 21 T cell receptor beta chains share one sample of origin, sequenced in a study of blood T cell repertoires in COVID-19. Some clones are missing from TCRdb's copy, which holds only in-frame ones; the method was immunoSEQ multiplex PCR. This table has 250,000 to 300,000 clones, around 91% appearing once. Sample: peripheral blood. The receptors were sampled from a woman in her fifties or sixties with acute or convalescent COVID-19.

This clone was detected a few times. The chain joins TRBV11-2 to TRBJ2-7; a weak D match, TRBD2 (7 bases). V was cut by 5 bases and J by 2 bases, with 13 bases left in between. This CDR3 spans 14 amino acids. The germline CDR1 and CDR2 sequences are SGHAT and FQNNGV. The CDR3 loop is CASSQGRAPYEQYF. The CDR3, as DNA: TGTGCCAGCAGCCAGGGGAGGGCTCCCTACGAGCAGTACTTC.

V gene TRBV4-3 combines with J gene TRBJ1-4; tentatively, D is TRBD1 (5 bases). The CDR3 spans 14 residues. Trimming took off 1 base at V and 7 bases at J, with 10 bases between the two ends. Germline-derived CDR1 and CDR2 are LGHNA and YSLEER. The CDR3 is CASSQALGGEKLFF. CDR3 sequence (DNA): TGCGCCAGCAGCCAAGCTCTGGGGGGTGAAAAACTGTTTTTT.

The chain combines TRBV30 with TRBJ2-7; D may be TRBD2 (6 bases). Between the trimmed V and J ends, which lost 3 bases and 2 bases, there was a span of 8 bases. This CDR3 region has 12 residues. Germline CDR1 is GTSNPN and CDR2 is SVGIG (reference sequence). This CDR3 is CAWRRLAYEQYF. The CDR3 region has the DNA TGTGCCTGGAGGCGACTAGCCTACGAGCAGTACTTC.

The V call is TRBV2, the J call TRBJ1-5; the match to TRBD1 covers 9 bases. The CDR3 has 14 amino acids. Losses at the gene ends were 6 bases for V and 5 bases for J; bases not matched to a gene: 5. Germline loops: CDR1 SNHLY, CDR2 FYNNEI. The CDR3: CASRDRGRYQPQHF. CDR3 bases: TGTGCCAGCAGGGACAGGGGAAGATATCAGCCCCAGCATTTT.

The chain couples TRBV6-5 to TRBJ2-1; 8 bases agree with TRBD2. The CDR3 sequence is 15 residues long. Trimming at V came to 5 bases and at J to 5 bases, leaving 8 bases not matched to a gene. Per germline, CDR1 MNHEY and CDR2 SVGAGI. The CDR3 loop is CASSPQRGWNNEQFF. CDR3 coding DNA: TGTGCCAGCAGTCCCCAGCGGGGGTGGAACAATGAGCAGTTCTTC.

The chain carries TRBV18 and TRBJ1-2; 9 positions agree with TRBD1. This CDR3 is 17 amino acids long. J was trimmed by 0 bases and V by 2 bases; bases with no gene match: 7. Germline CDR1 and CDR2: KGHSH and LQKENI. CDR3 sequence: CASSPAGTGRTNYGYTF. CDR3 sequence (DNA): TGTGCCAGCTCACCAGCCGGGACAGGGAGAACTAACTATGGCTACACCTTC.

Points on this clone: At one of its ends the junction is not consistent with the germline gene, which may arise from a read error. This rearrangement joins TRBV7-7 to TRBJ2-2; D perhaps matches TRBD2 (5 bases). CDR1 SSHAT and CDR2 FNYEAQ come from the germline V gene (reference sequence). CDR3 size: 16 residues. This chain's CDR3 is CASSWVTIPGSGELFF. DNA of the CDR3: TGTGCTAGCAGCTGGGTGACTATCCCAGGCTCCGGGGAGCTGTTTTTT.

J is TRBJ2-3 and V is TRBV14; TRBD2 agrees at 8 bases. The CDR3 contains 16 residues. The J segment lost 5 bases and the V segment lost 0 bases, leaving 7 bases of the junction unmatched. Per germline, CDR1 SGHDN and CDR2 FVKESK. This chain's CDR3 is CASSQDPAGAKDTQYF. CDR3 nucleotide sequence: TGTGCCAGCAGCCAAGATCCAGCGGGAGCGAAAGATACGCAGTATTTT.

The V and J genes are TRBV5-4 and TRBJ2-5, with D possibly matching TRBD2 (7 bases). V lost 4 bases to trimming and J lost 4 bases, with 14 bases between them. Germline V lookup: CDR1 SGHNT, CDR2 YYREEE (reference sequence). The CDR3 covers 14 residues. The CDR3 nucleotides are TGTGCCAGCAGCGCCGCGGGGGCCGGAGAGACCCAGTACTTC. Translating gives CASSAAGAGETQYF.

The table lists this clone with a few counts. The chain employs TRBV24-1 and TRBJ2-2, with D possibly TRBD1 on 7 matching bases. The ends were cut back, 3 bases at V and 1 base at J, with 17 bases in the middle. The length of the CDR3 is 18 residues. The germline V gene has CDR1 KGHDR and CDR2 SFDVKD. The CDR3, as DNA: TGTGCCACCAGTGATCGCCGGAGGGGACAGTTGAACACCGGGGAGCTGTTTTTT. This codes for CATSDRRRGQLNTGELFF.

V is TRBV15 and J is TRBJ2-7; perhaps TRBD2 as D (5 bases). Germline CDR1 LNHNV, CDR2 YYDKDF (reference sequence). The CDR3 has 13 residues. V lost 2 bases, J lost 4 bases, and 9 bases lay in between. CDR3 nucleotide sequence: TGTGCCACCAGCAGACTAGGAGGATACGAGCAGTACTTC. This gives the protein CATSRLGGYEQYF.

This chain uses TRBV9 with TRBJ1-6; D not resolved. In germline, CDR1 is SGDLS, CDR2 YYNGEE. CDR3 length: 14 residues. Trimming took off 5 bases at V and 7 bases at J, with 13 bases between the two ends. CDR3 region: CASSPNSKNSPLHF. CDR3 coding DNA: TGTGCCAGCAGTCCAAATAGTAAAAATTCACCCCTCCACTTT.

This chain uses TRBV7-9 with TRBJ2-2; TRBD1 matches at 10 bases. This CDR3 spans 14 amino acids. CDR1 and CDR2 from the germline V gene are SEHNR and FQNEAQ (reference sequence). The V and J ends lost 5 bases and 5 bases, in that order; junction bases with no gene match: 2. The CDR3 DNA is TGTGCCAGCAGCCCGGGACAGGGGACCGGGGAGCTGTTTTTT. This sequence encodes CASSPGQGTGELFF.

DNA for the CDR3: TGTGCCATCAGTCCCGGGACTGAAGAGACCCAGTACTTC. It encodes CAISPGTEETQYF. The V gene is TRBV10-3, the J gene TRBJ2-5; perhaps TRBD2 as D (6 bases). This CDR3 has 13 residues. The germline V gene has CDR1 ENHRY and CDR2 SYGVKD. V was pared by 5 bases and J by 3 bases, with 10 bases between.

V and J are TRBV20-1 and TRBJ1-5, with a tentative D call TRBD1 (5 bases). CDR3 size: 13 residues. Germline lookup yields CDR1 DFQATT and CDR2 SNEGSKA (reference sequence). V lost 3 bases to trimming and J lost 6 bases, with 12 bases between them. CDR3: CSASSRGSQPQHF. The CDR3 nucleotides are TGCAGTGCTAGTTCTAGGGGTTCTCAGCCCCAGCATTTT.

The chain has TRBV6-4 and TRBJ1-1; D uncertain. V shed 2 bases and J shed 7 bases, with 8 bases lying between them. The CDR3 extends over 12 amino acids. CDR1 and CDR2 from the germline V gene are MRHNA and SNTAGT. The CDR3 DNA reads TGTGCCAGCAGTGACCGCGGCATTGAAGCTTTCTTT. Its protein product is CASSDRGIEAFF.

The chain recombines TRBV7-2 with TRBJ1-2; D gene ambiguous. Between the trimmed V and J ends, which lost 1 base and 2 bases, there was a span of 11 bases. This CDR3 contains 15 residues. CDR1 is SGHTA and CDR2 is FQGNSA in the germline V gene. The chain's CDR3 is CASSLEAGVNYGYTF. The CDR3 coding sequence is TGTGCCAGCAGCTTAGAGGCCGGGGTGAACTATGGCTACACCTTC.

The chain couples TRBV5-4 to TRBJ1-1; 8 nucleotides line up with TRBD1. CDR1 and CDR2 from the germline V gene are SGHNT and YYREEE (reference sequence). This CDR3 region has 14 residues. V trimming: 4 bases; J trimming: 7 bases; junction bases outside the gene matches: 9. The CDR3 DNA reads as TGTGCCAGCAGCCCCCAGGGGGCGAATCTTGAAGCTTTCTTT. It encodes CASSPQGANLEAFF.

This chain uses TRBV19 with TRBJ1-5; no firm D call. Trimming cost V 1 base and J 6 bases, with 7 bases left between them. Germline assignment: CDR1 LNHDA and CDR2 SQIVND (reference sequence). The CDR3 runs 13 residues. CDR3 DNA: TGTGCCAGTAGTATAGGGCAGTCTCAGCCCCAGCATTTT. It translates to CASSIGQSQPQHF.

The J gene is TRBJ1-4, the V gene TRBV7-9; D unresolved. Germline V gene lookup returns CDR1 SEHNR and CDR2 FQNEAQ (reference sequence). This CDR3 has 14 residues. V was cut by 2 bases and J by 3 bases, with 7 bases left in between. CDR3 nucleotides: TGTGCCAGCAGCTTATTGGGCGCTAATGAAAAACTGTTTTTT. Amino acid sequence: CASSLLGANEKLFF. Based on the CDR3 plus reference TRBV7-9 and TRBJ1-4, the full variable domain is DTGVSQNPRHKITKRGQNVTFRCDPISEHNRLYWYRQTLGQGPEFLTYFQNEAQLEKSRLLSDRFSAERPKGSFSTLEIQRTEQGDSAMYLCASSLLGANEKLFFGSGTQLSVL.

This chain uses TRBV7-3 with TRBJ2-7, with 10 bases lining up with TRBD1. The ends lost 5 bases at V and 3 bases at J; junction bases unmatched: 4. Germline V gives CDR1 SGHTA, CDR2 FQGTGA. The CDR3 extends over 14 amino acids. CDR3 sequence (DNA): TGTGCCAGCAGCCCTAGGACAGGGGGCTACGAGCAGTACTTC. Its translation: CASSPRTGGYEQYF.